Listed below are T cell receptor beta chains from one sample, sequenced in a study of blood T cells in healthy people across ages. TCRdb passed the 5' RACE reads through MiXCR, listing each CDR3 protein once. The sample lists more than 650,000 distinct CDR3 sequences, approximately 21% occurring once. What was sequenced was blood. The receptor set was obtained from a man aged 65 to 79 in good health. Both conserved end residues are part of each CDR3. D genes are given only for firm matches. Size is omitted from some rows. Given values are once, few, many or a class for expanded clones.

clone size,D gene,J gene,V gene,CDR3 DNA,CDR3 protein
-,-,TRBJ1-2,TRBV9,TGTGCCAGCAGCGTTTCGACTCAGAACTATGGCTACACCTTC,CASSVSTQNYGYTF
few,-,TRBJ1-1,TRBV12-3/TRBV12-4,TGTGCCAGCAACCCGACAGCCACGAACACTGAAGCTTTCTTT,CASNPTATNTEAFF
-,TRBD2,TRBJ2-1,TRBV20-1,TGCAGTGCGGGGGGCGGGGGAGGACTAGCGGACTCCTACAATGAGCAGTTCTTC,CSAGGGGGLADSYNEQFF
few,-,TRBJ2-4,TRBV20-1,TGCAGTGCTAGAGATAGGGGGGCACCCCTAGCCAAAAACATTCAGTACTTC,CSARDRGAPLAKNIQYF
-,-,TRBJ2-3,TRBV20-1,TGCAGTGCAAACCGGGACTTCCCCCCAGATACGCAGTATTTT,CSANRDFPPDTQYF
few,-,TRBJ2-2,TRBV14,TGTGCCAGCAGCCAGATTCGAGGGGCGAACACCGGGGAGCTGTTTTTT,CASSQIRGANTGELFF
few,-,TRBJ2-5,TRBV10-3,TGTGCCATCAGCCTCGGGGCCCAAGAGACCCAGTACTTC,CAISLGAQETQYF
-,-,TRBJ1-1,TRBV7-9,TGTGCCAGCAGCTTAGCCTATGGAGGGGGCACTGAAGCTTTCTTT,CASSLAYGGGTEAFF
-,TRBD1,TRBJ1-5,TRBV24-1,TGTGCCACCAGTGCCCCAGGGGGAGCTCAGCCCCAGCCTTTT,CATSAPGGAQPQPF
few,-,TRBJ2-1,TRBV2,TGTGCCAGCAGTCTGTACGGGGACAATGAGCAGTTCTTC,CASSLYGDNEQFF
few,TRBD1,TRBJ1-1,TRBV20-1,TGCAGTGCTAGAGAGGTGACAGGGGGAATGAACACTGAAGCTTTCTTT,CSAREVTGGMNTEAFF
few,-,TRBJ2-7,TRBV27,TGTGCCAGCAGTTCCGGGTATGACGAGCAGTACTTC,CASSSGYDEQYF
-,-,TRBJ1-2,TRBV12-3/TRBV12-4,TGTGCCAGCATCGACAGCTTGGGAGGCCACACCTTC,CASIDSLGGHTF
few,-,TRBJ2-4,TRBV28,TGTGCCAGCAGTCCAGCGCTCAACCTAAGCCCCAAAAACATTCAGTACTTC,CASSPALNLSPKNIQYF
once,TRBD1,TRBJ1-1,TRBV2,TGTGCCAGCAGTGAAGCAGGACAGGGGGCTGAAGCTTTCTTT,CASSEAGQGAEAFF
few,-,TRBJ1-2,TRBV4-1,TGCGCCAGCAGCCAGGGCTCCGAGCAGTATGGCTACACCTTC,CASSQGSEQYGYTF
-,-,TRBJ1-5,TRBV24-1,TGTGCCACCAGTGGCCTTTATAGCAATCAGCCCCAGCATTTT,CATSGLYSNQPQHF
few,TRBD2,TRBJ2-5,TRBV10-3,TGTGCCACCGAGTCTTGGGAGGGGGAGACCCAGTACTTC,CATESWEGETQYF
many,-,TRBJ1-4,TRBV20-1,TGCAGTGCTAGACAGGGCGATGTCGGTCTGTTTTTT,CSARQGDVGLFF
-,-,TRBJ1-2,TRBV24-1,TGTGCCACCAGTGAACCGGGGAGCTATGGCTACACCTTC,CATSEPGSYGYTF
few,-,TRBJ2-1,TRBV20-1,TGCAGTGCTAGAGGACAGGCCTACAATGAGCAGTTCTTC,CSARGQAYNEQFF
few,-,TRBJ1-2,TRBV20-1,TGCAGTGCTAGACTTGCCCTCGCAAACTATGGCTACACCTTC,CSARLALANYGYTF
few,-,TRBJ2-6,TRBV7-8,TGTGCCAGCAGAGTCAACTCTGGGGCCAACGTCCTGACTTTC,CASRVNSGANVLTF
-,TRBD2,TRBJ2-1,TRBV6-4,TGTGCCAGCAGTAAACTGGCGGGGGGGTACAATGAGCAGTTCTTC,CASSKLAGGYNEQFF
-,-,TRBJ2-1,TRBV5-1,TGCGCCAGCAGCCCAGAACTCAGCAACTCCTACAATGAGCAGTTCTTC,CASSPELSNSYNEQFF
-,TRBD1,TRBJ2-3,TRBV28,TGTGCCAGCAGTTTGATGGGACAGACGCAGTATTTT,CASSLMGQTQYF
few,-,TRBJ2-6,TRBV12-3/TRBV12-4,TGTGCCAGCAGTTTGAGACGGCCCTCTGGGGCCAACGTCCTGACTTTC,CASSLRRPSGANVLTF
-,-,TRBJ2-7,TRBV28,TGTGCCATCGACAGTACCTACGAGCAGTACTTC,CAIDSTYEQYF
-,TRBD1,TRBJ2-5,TRBV7-9,TGTGCCAGCAGCAACCGGCCCGACAGGGGTGAGACCCAGTACTTC,CASSNRPDRGETQYF
-,TRBD2,TRBJ2-3,TRBV5-1,TGCGCCAGCAGCCGTAGCGGGCGAGGCGGCACAGATACGCAGTATTTT,CASSRSGRGGTDTQYF
-,-,TRBJ2-1,TRBV7-2,TGTGCCAGCAGCTTAGGCCCAATCGGCTACAATGAGCAGTTCTTC,CASSLGPIGYNEQFF
-,TRBD2,TRBJ2-4,TRBV7-2,TGTGCCAGCAGCTTTCCTCTAGCGGGAGGGCGTGGAAACATTCAGTACTTC,CASSFPLAGGRGNIQYF
-,TRBD2,TRBJ2-1,TRBV7-8,TGTGCCAGCAGCACGACTAGCAATAAGCAGTTCTTC,CASSTTSNKQFF
few,TRBD1,TRBJ1-1,TRBV5-1,TGCGCCAGCAGCTTGGTGACAGGGCCTCTGAACACTGAAGCTTTCTTT,CASSLVTGPLNTEAFF
-,-,TRBJ1-5,TRBV7-2,TGTGCCAGCAGCTTAAGGTGGAGCAATCAGCCCCAGCATTTT,CASSLRWSNQPQHF
-,-,TRBJ2-2,TRBV7-2,TGTGCCAGCAGCTCCCGGACTGGTTTGATAACCGGGGAGCTGTTTTTT,CASSSRTGLITGELFF
few,-,TRBJ2-1,TRBV19,TGTGCCAGTAGGATGGTGTTAAGCAATGAGCAGTTCTTC,CASRMVLSNEQFF
few,-,TRBJ2-3,TRBV7-9,TGTGCCAGCAGTTTTCTGGGGGCCCGCACAGATACGCAGTATTTT,CASSFLGARTDTQYF
-,TRBD2,TRBJ2-3,TRBV11-3,TGTGCCAGCAGAGATAGCGGGAGAGTTACAGATACGCAGTATTTT,CASRDSGRVTDTQYF
-,-,TRBJ2-1,TRBV5-5,TGTGCCAGCAGCGCTTCCATGACTTTGACCGCCGAGCAGTTCTTC,CASSASMTLTAEQFF
-,TRBD2,TRBJ2-1,TRBV7-9,TGTGCCAGCAGCGTAAGGACTAGCATTGATGAGCAGTTCTTC,CASSVRTSIDEQFF
-,TRBD1,TRBJ2-7,TRBV24-1,TGTGCCACCAGTGATGGGACAGCCTACGAGCAGTACTTC,CATSDGTAYEQYF